This is a list of T cell receptor beta chains from one sample in a study of T cell repertoires in cytomegalovirus infection. TCRdb reanalysed the reads using MiXCR and keeps one entry per CDR3 protein. Found here are about 310,000 distinct CDR3 sequences, around a quarter of them singletons; the top ten hold approximately 12%. These receptors have no identified antigens. The material was cultured PBMCs, obtained from culture after CMV antigen stimulation. These receptors originate from a human donor in good health (CMV status not recorded). Some clones in this sample may be carry-over from other donors' samples. The CDR3 runs from the conserved cysteine through the conserved F or W. The D gene is left open where the match is weak. Size is omitted from some rows. Given values are once, few, many or a class for expanded clones.

DNA: TGTGCCAGTAGTAGCAGGGGTTTGGGGACCCAGTACTTC
CDR3: CASSSRGLGTQYF
J: TRBJ2-5
size: .
V: TRBV19
D: .

DNA: TGTGCCAGCAGCTTAGCCACAGGGGGAATTGGCTACACCTTC
CDR3: CASSLATGGIGYTF
J: TRBJ1-2
size: .
V: TRBV7-9
D: TRBD1

DNA: TGTGCCAGCAGCTGGGGGCGCTCCTATAATTCACCCCTCCACTTT
CDR3: CASSWGRSYNSPLHF
J: TRBJ1-6
size: many
V: TRBV7-8
D: .

DNA: TGCGCCAGCAGTGGTGGACAGTATGGCTACACCTTC
CDR3: CASSGGQYGYTF
J: TRBJ1-2
size: many
V: TRBV10-2
D: .

DNA: TGTGCCAGCAGTCTTTCACTCTATGGTTCGGGAGCGACATGGGAGCAGTTCTTC
CDR3: CASSLSLYGSGATWEQFF
J: TRBJ2-1
size: few
V: TRBV6-2/TRBV6-3
D: .

DNA: TGTGCCAGCCGGGCCCGGTACAATGAGCAGTTCTTC
CDR3: CASRARYNEQFF
J: TRBJ2-1
size: .
V: TRBV12-3/TRBV12-4
D: .

DNA: TGCAGTGCACCTTCGGGGACTAGCGGCTACAATGAGCAGTTCTTC
CDR3: CSAPSGTSGYNEQFF
J: TRBJ2-1
size: .
V: TRBV20-1
D: TRBD2

DNA: TGTGCCAGCAGCTTAGCGGGGTGGACTAGCTTGGTAGAGACCCAGTACTTC
CDR3: CASSLAGWTSLVETQYF
J: TRBJ2-5
size: once
V: TRBV7-2
D: TRBD2

DNA: TGTGCCAGCAGCATCCGACGGACCTCTGGGGCCAACGTCCTGACTTTC
CDR3: CASSIRRTSGANVLTF
J: TRBJ2-6
size: many
V: TRBV7-8
D: .

DNA: TGTGCCAGCAGTGAAGCGCTGGGGCGGGCAAACTATGGCTACACCTTC
CDR3: CASSEALGRANYGYTF
J: TRBJ1-2
size: many
V: TRBV6-1
D: .

DNA: TGTGCCAGCGGATTAATGCAGGGGATGGCCTCCTACAATGAGCAGTTCTTC
CDR3: CASGLMQGMASYNEQFF
J: TRBJ2-1
size: few
V: TRBV12-3/TRBV12-4
D: .

DNA: TGCAGTGCTAGAGGACTAACGGGGACAGGGGAATTAGATGGCTACACCTTC
CDR3: CSARGLTGTGELDGYTF
J: TRBJ1-2
size: .
V: TRBV20-1
D: TRBD1

DNA: TGCAGTGCTAGTGCCCGCACAGATACGCAGTATTTT
CDR3: CSASARTDTQYF
J: TRBJ2-3
size: .
V: TRBV20-1
D: .

DNA: TGCAGCGCCTCCAATTACGAGCAGTACTTC
CDR3: CSASNYEQYF
J: TRBJ2-7
size: .
V: TRBV29-1
D: .

DNA: TGTGCCAGCAGTCTCACGGCGGACGGAGCTAATGAAAAACTGTTTTTT
CDR3: CASSLTADGANEKLFF
J: TRBJ1-4
size: .
V: TRBV12-3/TRBV12-4
D: .

DNA: TGTGCCAGCAGCCAAGGACAGTACCGACTCTCTGGGGCCAACGTCCTGACTTTC
CDR3: CASSQGQYRLSGANVLTF
J: TRBJ2-6
size: .
V: TRBV11-2
D: .

DNA: TGTGCCAGCAGTTTCCCCCGCGGGATGTCCTACAATGAGCAGTTCTTC
CDR3: CASSFPRGMSYNEQFF
J: TRBJ2-1
size: many
V: TRBV28
D: .

DNA: TGTGCCAGCAGTGAGGGGACTAGAAAAGAGACCCAGTACTTC
CDR3: CASSEGTRKETQYF
J: TRBJ2-5
size: .
V: TRBV6-1
D: TRBD2

DNA: TGCGCCAGCAGCTTGGCCGCTAAATCGGACGAGCAGTACTTC
CDR3: CASSLAAKSDEQYF
J: TRBJ2-7
size: .
V: TRBV5-1
D: .

DNA: TGTGCCAGCAGCTTAGAAGCTCAGGGTGTACCTGTGAACACTGAAGCTTTCTTT
CDR3: CASSLEAQGVPVNTEAFF
J: TRBJ1-1
size: few
V: TRBV7-6
D: .

DNA: TGTGCCAGCAGTTTAAGGTCGGGGGCGCAGGTGGAGCCCCAGCATTTT
CDR3: CASSLRSGAQVEPQHF
J: TRBJ1-5
size: few
V: TRBV28
D: .

DNA: TGTGCCAGCAGTATCTTCGGGACTAGCGGGATTTCTGACTACGAGCAGTACTTC
CDR3: CASSIFGTSGISDYEQYF
J: TRBJ2-7
size: few
V: TRBV6-2/TRBV6-3
D: TRBD2

DNA: TGTGCCAGCAGCTTAAAAGCGGGAGTTTCCTACAATGAGCAGTTCTTC
CDR3: CASSLKAGVSYNEQFF
J: TRBJ2-1
size: .
V: TRBV7-9
D: TRBD2

DNA: TGTGCCAGCAGCTTAATCCGCGGGGAGCTGTTTTTT
CDR3: CASSLIRGELFF
J: TRBJ2-2
size: many
V: TRBV7-2
D: .

DNA: TGTGCCAGCAGCAAAACAGGGGCCCGGGCTGAAGCTTTCTTT
CDR3: CASSKTGARAEAFF
J: TRBJ1-1
size: .
V: TRBV6-5
D: TRBD1

DNA: TGTGCCAGCAGCTTAGCCGTAAGGGGGGTAGCGGGAGTTTACAATGAGCAGTTCTTC
CDR3: CASSLAVRGVAGVYNEQFF
J: TRBJ2-1
size: medium-sized
V: TRBV7-2
D: TRBD2

DNA: TGTGCCAGCAGCCGATCCCAGGGGGCCAGGGCGCTGTTTTTT
CDR3: CASSRSQGARALFF
J: TRBJ2-2
size: .
V: TRBV9
D: TRBD1

DNA: TGTGCCAGCAGCTTTTTTGGGGGGTCCGGGAGCCCGTACAATGAGCAGTTCTTC
CDR3: CASSFFGGSGSPYNEQFF
J: TRBJ2-1
size: few
V: TRBV5-5
D: .

DNA: TGTGCCAGCAGTGGCCCGGCCCCAACGGCGGGAGTCGGTGGCCCAGATACGCAGTATTTT
CDR3: CASSGPAPTAGVGGPDTQYF
J: TRBJ2-3
size: few
V: TRBV12-3/TRBV12-4
D: TRBD2

DNA: TGTGCCAGCAGCTTAGCGCGGGCGGACGGTGGGGACTATGGCTACACCTTC
CDR3: CASSLARADGGDYGYTF
J: TRBJ1-2
size: many
V: TRBV7-2
D: .

DNA: TGTGCCAGCAGCTTAGGCACGAGCGGGATAGGGACAGATACGCAGTATTTT
CDR3: CASSLGTSGIGTDTQYF
J: TRBJ2-3
size: .
V: TRBV7-8
D: TRBD2

DNA: TGTGCCAGCAGCTTCATTAGCACAGATACGCAGTATTTT
CDR3: CASSFISTDTQYF
J: TRBJ2-3
size: many
V: TRBV7-2
D: .

DNA: TGTGCCAGTGAGGGAGGCTCCACCTACGAGCAGTACTTC
CDR3: CASEGGSTYEQYF
J: TRBJ2-7
size: .
V: TRBV6-1
D: .

DNA: TGTGCCAGCAGTTACAAGGCGGGTCCTAGTTTTACAGATACGCAGTATTTT
CDR3: CASSYKAGPSFTDTQYF
J: TRBJ2-3
size: few
V: TRBV6-2/TRBV6-3
D: .

DNA: TGTGCCAGCAGCCGTAGCGGGAGGGCCCCGGATACGCAGTATTTT
CDR3: CASSRSGRAPDTQYF
J: TRBJ2-3
size: many
V: TRBV6-1
D: TRBD2

DNA: TGCAGTGCTGGATTGGGGGGGGTCTATGGCTACACCTTC
CDR3: CSAGLGGVYGYTF
J: TRBJ1-2
size: .
V: TRBV20-1
D: .

DNA: TGTGCCAGCAGCCCCCCGGGACTAGCGGTCCCGGGGACCGGGGAGCTGTTTTTT
CDR3: CASSPPGLAVPGTGELFF
J: TRBJ2-2
size: .
V: TRBV14
D: TRBD2

DNA: TGTGCCAGCAGTCTCGGACTAGCGGGAGCTTACAATGAGCAGTTCTTC
CDR3: CASSLGLAGAYNEQFF
J: TRBJ2-1
size: many
V: TRBV7-2
D: TRBD2

DNA: TGTGCCAGCTCAAGGAGGGAGCAATCAAATACGCAGTATTTT
CDR3: CASSRREQSNTQYF
J: TRBJ2-3
size: few
V: TRBV6-2/TRBV6-3
D: .

DNA: TGTGCCAGTAGCCTAGCGGGATCGGGTGAGCAGTTCTTC
CDR3: CASSLAGSGEQFF
J: TRBJ2-1
size: .
V: TRBV27
D: TRBD2

DNA: TGTGCCAGCAGCGCCAGCAATCAGCCCCAGCATTTT
CDR3: CASSASNQPQHF
J: TRBJ1-5
size: many
V: TRBV7-2
D: .

DNA: TGCAGTGCTGGGGTGGTTCCAGGGCAAGGGCTAGTTGAGCAGTACTTC
CDR3: CSAGVVPGQGLVEQYF
J: TRBJ2-7
size: .
V: TRBV20-1
D: .

DNA: TGTGCCAGCAGAGGAGAAACAAGCTCCTACGAGCAGTACTTC
CDR3: CASRGETSSYEQYF
J: TRBJ2-7
size: few
V: TRBV6-1
D: .

DNA: TGCAGTGCTCGGACTAGCGGCTCCTACAATGAGCAGTTCTTC
CDR3: CSARTSGSYNEQFF
J: TRBJ2-1
size: few
V: TRBV20-1
D: TRBD2

DNA: TGTGCCAGCAGAGGGACTCCTGAGGCCGCCACAGATACGCAGTATTTT
CDR3: CASRGTPEAATDTQYF
J: TRBJ2-3
size: many
V: TRBV7-8
D: .

DNA: TGTGCCACCAGTGTCAGGACGGCCAAGAACACTGAAGCTTTCTTT
CDR3: CATSVRTAKNTEAFF
J: TRBJ1-1
size: many
V: TRBV24-1
D: .

DNA: TGTGCCAGCAGCGTAAACAGGGGTTTCTACACCGGGGAGCTGTTTTTT
CDR3: CASSVNRGFYTGELFF
J: TRBJ2-2
size: .
V: TRBV7-8
D: TRBD1

DNA: TGCGCCAGCAGCCCGGCACGGGGGGTAGCTAACTATGGCTACACCTTC
CDR3: CASSPARGVANYGYTF
J: TRBJ1-2
size: few
V: TRBV5-1
D: .

DNA: TGTGCCAGCAGGGGTCCAGGACAAAATGGCTACACCTTC
CDR3: CASRGPGQNGYTF
J: TRBJ1-2
size: .
V: TRBV7-9
D: .

DNA: TGTGCCAGCAGTTCATCTAGGAGTGAGCAGTTCTTC
CDR3: CASSSSRSEQFF
J: TRBJ2-1
size: .
V: TRBV28
D: .

DNA: TGTGCCAGCAGCCCCCCCGGGAACAATGAGCAGTTCTTC
CDR3: CASSPPGNNEQFF
J: TRBJ2-1
size: .
V: TRBV28
D: .

DNA: TGTGCCAGTAGTATAGCGGGGCTAGCGGGGGTCCCATCTACGGATGAGCAGTTCTTC
CDR3: CASSIAGLAGVPSTDEQFF
J: TRBJ2-1
size: many
V: TRBV19
D: TRBD2